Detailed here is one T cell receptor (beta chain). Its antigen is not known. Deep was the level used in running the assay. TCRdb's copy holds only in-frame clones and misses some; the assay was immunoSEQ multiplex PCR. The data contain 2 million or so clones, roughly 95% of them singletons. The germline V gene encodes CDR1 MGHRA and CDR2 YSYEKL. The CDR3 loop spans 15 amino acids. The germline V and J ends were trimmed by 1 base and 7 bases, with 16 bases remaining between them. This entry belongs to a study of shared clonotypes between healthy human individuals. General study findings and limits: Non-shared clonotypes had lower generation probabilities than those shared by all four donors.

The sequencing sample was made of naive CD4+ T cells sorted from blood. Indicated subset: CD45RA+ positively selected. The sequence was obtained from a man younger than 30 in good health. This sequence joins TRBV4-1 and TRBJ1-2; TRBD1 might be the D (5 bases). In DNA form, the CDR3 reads TGCGCCAGCAGCCAAGGGGGCGGGTCAGCATCTGGCTACACCTTC. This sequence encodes CASSQGGGSASGYTF.